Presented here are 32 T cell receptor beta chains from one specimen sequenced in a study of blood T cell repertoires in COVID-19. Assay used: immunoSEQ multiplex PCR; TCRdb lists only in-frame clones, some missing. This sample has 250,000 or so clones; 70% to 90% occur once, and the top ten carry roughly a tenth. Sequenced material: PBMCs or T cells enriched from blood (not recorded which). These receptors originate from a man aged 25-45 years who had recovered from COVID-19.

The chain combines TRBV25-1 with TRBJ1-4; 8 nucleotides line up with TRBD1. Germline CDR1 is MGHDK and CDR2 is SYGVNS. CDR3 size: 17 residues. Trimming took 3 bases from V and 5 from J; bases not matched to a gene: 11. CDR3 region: CASSELIRDRRNEKLFF. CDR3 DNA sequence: TGTGCCAGCAGTGAGCTAATCCGGGACAGGAGGAATGAAAAACTGTTTTTT. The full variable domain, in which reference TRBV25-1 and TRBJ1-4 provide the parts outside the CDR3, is EADIYQTPRYLVIGTGKKITLECSQTMGHDKMYWYQQDPGMELHLIHYSYGVNSTEKGDLSSESTVSRIRTEHFPLTLESARPSHTSQYLCASSELIRDRRNEKLFFGSGTQLSVL.

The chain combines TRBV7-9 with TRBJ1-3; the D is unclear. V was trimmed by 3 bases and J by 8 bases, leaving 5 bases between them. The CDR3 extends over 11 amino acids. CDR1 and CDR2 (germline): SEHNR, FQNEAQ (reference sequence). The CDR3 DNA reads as TGTGCCAGCAGCTTCGGGGACACCATATATTTT. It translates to CASSFGDTIYF.

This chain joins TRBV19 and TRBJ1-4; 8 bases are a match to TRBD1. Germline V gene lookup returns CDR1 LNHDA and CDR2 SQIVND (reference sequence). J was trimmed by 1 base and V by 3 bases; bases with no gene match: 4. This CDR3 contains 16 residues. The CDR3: CASSIYTGGTNEKLFF. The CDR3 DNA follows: TGTGCCAGTAGTATCTACACAGGGGGAACTAATGAAAAACTGTTTTTT.

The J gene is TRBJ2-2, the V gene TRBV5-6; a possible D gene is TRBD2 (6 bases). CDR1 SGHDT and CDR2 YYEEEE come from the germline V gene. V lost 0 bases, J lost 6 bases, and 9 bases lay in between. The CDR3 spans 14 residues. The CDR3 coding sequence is TGTGCCAGCAGCTTGGGGACGGGGGCCGGGGAGCTGTTTTTT. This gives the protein CASSLGTGAGELFF.

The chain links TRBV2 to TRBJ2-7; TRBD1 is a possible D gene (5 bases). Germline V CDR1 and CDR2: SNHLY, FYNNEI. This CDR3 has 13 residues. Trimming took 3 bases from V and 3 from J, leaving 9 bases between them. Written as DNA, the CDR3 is TGTGCCAGCAGTGATCTGACAGTCTACGAGCAGTACTTC. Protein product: CASSDLTVYEQYF.

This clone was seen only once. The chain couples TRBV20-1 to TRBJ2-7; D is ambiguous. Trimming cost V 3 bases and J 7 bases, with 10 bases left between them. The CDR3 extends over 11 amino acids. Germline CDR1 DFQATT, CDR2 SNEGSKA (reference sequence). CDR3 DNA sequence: TGCAGTGCTAGGTGGCCCCCTGAGCAGTACTTC. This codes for CSARWPPEQYF.

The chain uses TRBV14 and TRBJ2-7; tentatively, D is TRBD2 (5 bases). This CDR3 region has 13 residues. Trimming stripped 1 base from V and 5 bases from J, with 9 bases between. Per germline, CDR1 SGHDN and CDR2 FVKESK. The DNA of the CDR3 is TGTGCCAGCAGCCAAGGTTTAGCGAACGAGCAGTACTTC. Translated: CASSQGLANEQYF.

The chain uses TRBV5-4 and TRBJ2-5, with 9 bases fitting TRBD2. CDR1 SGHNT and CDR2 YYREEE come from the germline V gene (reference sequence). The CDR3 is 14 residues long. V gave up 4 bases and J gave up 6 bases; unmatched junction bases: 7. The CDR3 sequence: CASSGGGASQTQYF. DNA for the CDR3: TGTGCCAGCAGCGGCGGGGGGGCCAGTCAGACCCAGTACTTC.

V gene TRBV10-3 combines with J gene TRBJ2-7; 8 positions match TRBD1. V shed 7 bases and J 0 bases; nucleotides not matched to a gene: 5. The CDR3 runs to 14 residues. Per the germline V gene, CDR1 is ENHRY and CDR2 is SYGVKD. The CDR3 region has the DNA TGTGCCATCAAGGGACAGGCAGGCTCCTACGAGCAGTACTTC. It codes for CAIKGQAGSYEQYF.

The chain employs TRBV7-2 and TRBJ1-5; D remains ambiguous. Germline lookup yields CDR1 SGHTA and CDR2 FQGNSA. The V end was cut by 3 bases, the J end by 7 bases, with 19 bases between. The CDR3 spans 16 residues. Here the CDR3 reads CASSFLFGVAGQPQHF. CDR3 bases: TGTGCCAGCAGCTTCCTCTTCGGGGTGGCGGGGCAGCCCCAGCATTTT.

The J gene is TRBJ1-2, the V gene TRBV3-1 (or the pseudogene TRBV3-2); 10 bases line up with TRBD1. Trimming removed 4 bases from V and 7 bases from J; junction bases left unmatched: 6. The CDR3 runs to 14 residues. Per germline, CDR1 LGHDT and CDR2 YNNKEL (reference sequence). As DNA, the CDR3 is TGTGCCAGCAGCCTAGGGACAGGGGCGAGTGGCTACACCTTC. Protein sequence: CASSLGTGASGYTF.

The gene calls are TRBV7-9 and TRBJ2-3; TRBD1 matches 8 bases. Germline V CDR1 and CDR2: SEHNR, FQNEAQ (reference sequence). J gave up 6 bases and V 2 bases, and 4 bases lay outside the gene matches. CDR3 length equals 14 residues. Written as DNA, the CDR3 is TGTGCCAGCAGCTTAACAGGGGGTTGGGATACGCAGTATTTT. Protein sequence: CASSLTGGWDTQYF.

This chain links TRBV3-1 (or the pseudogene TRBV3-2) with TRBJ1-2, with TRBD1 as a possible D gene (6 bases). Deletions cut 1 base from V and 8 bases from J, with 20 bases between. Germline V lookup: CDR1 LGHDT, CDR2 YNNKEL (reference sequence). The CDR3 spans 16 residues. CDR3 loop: CASSQGGGLPIGGYTF. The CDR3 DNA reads TGTGCCAGCAGCCAAGGTGGGGGCCTCCCAATAGGGGGCTACACCTTC.

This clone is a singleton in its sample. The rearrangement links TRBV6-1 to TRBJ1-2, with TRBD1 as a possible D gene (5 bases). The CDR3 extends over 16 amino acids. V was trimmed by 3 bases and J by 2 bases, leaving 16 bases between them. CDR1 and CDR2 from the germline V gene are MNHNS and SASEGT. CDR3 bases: TGTGCCAGCAGTGAGTATGGTCGGGGGAGAAACTATGGCTACACCTTC. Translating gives CASSEYGRGRNYGYTF.

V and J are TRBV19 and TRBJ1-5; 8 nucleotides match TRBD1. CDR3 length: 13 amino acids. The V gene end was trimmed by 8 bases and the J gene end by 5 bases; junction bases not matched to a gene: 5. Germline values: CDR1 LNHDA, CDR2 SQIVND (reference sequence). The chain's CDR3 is CASERQGHQPQHF. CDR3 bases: TGTGCCAGTGAAAGACAGGGGCATCAGCCCCAGCATTTT.

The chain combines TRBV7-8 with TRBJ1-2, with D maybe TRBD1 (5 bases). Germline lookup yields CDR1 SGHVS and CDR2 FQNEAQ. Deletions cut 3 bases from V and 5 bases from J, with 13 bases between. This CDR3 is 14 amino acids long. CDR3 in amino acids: CASSFRGDGYGYTF. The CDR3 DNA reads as TGTGCCAGCAGCTTCCGGGGGGATGGGTATGGCTACACCTTC.

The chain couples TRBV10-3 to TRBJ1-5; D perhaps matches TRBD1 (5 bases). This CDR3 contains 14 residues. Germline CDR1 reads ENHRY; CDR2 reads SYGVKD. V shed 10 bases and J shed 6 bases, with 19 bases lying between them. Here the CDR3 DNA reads TGTGCCACTCGGGGGGGGGTTGAAGGTCAGCCCCAGCATTTT. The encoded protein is CATRGGVEGQPQHF.

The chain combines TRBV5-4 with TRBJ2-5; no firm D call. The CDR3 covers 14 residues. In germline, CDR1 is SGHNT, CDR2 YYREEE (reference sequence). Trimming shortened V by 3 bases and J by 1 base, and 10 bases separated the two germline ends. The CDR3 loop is CASSWPGLQETQYF. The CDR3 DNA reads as TGTGCCAGCAGCTGGCCGGGTCTCCAAGAGACCCAGTACTTC.

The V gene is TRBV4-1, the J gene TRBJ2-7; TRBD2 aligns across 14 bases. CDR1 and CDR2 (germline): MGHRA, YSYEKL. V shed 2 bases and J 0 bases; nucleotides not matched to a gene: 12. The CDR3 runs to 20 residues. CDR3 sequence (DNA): TGCGCCAGCAGCCAACCACCGGGGGGACTAGCGGGAGTAAACTCCTACGAGCAGTACTTC. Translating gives CASSQPPGGLAGVNSYEQYF.

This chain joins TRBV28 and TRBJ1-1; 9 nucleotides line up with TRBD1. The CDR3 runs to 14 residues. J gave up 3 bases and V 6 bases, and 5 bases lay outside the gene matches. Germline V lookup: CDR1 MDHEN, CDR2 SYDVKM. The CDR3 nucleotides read TGTGCCAGCAGCACAGGGGGCGGATACACTGAAGCTTTCTTT. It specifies CASSTGGGYTEAFF.

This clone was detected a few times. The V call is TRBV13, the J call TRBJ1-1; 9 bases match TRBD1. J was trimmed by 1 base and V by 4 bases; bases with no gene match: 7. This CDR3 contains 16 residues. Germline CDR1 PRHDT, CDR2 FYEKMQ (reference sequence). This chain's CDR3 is CASSSGTGFRNTEAFF. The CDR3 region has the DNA TGTGCCAGCAGCTCTGGGACAGGGTTCAGGAACACTGAAGCTTTCTTT.

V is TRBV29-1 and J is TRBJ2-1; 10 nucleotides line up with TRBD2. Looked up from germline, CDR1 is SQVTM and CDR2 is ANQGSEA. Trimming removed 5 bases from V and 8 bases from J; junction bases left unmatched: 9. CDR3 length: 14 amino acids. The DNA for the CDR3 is TGCAGCGTTAGATTAGCGGGAGGATCGCATGAGCAGTTCTTC. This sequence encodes CSVRLAGGSHEQFF.

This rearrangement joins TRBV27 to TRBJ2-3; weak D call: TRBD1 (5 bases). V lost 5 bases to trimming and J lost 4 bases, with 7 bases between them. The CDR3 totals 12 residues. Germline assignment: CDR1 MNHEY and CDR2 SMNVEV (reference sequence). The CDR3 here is CASSPGPDTQYF. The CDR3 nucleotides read TGTGCCAGCAGTCCAGGGCCAGATACGCAGTATTTT.

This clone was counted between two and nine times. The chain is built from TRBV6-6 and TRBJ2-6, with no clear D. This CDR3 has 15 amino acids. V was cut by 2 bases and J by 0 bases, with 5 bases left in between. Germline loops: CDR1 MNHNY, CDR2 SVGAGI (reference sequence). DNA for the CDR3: TGTGCCAGCAGTTACACAAGCTCTGGGGCCAACGTCCTGACTTTC. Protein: CASSYTSSGANVLTF.

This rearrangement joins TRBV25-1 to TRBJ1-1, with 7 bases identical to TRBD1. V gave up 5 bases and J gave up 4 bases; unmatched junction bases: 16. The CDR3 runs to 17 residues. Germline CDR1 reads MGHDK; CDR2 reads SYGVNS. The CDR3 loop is CASSPPWKGAQITEAFF. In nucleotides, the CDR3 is TGTGCCAGCAGTCCCCCTTGGAAGGGGGCGCAGATCACTGAAGCTTTCTTT.

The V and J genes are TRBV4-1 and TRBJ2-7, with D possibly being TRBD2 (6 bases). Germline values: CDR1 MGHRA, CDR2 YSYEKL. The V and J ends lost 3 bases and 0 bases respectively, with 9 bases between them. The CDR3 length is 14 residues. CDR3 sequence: CASSQTGSSYEQYF. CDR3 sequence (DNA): TGCGCCAGCAGCCAGACCGGGAGCTCCTACGAGCAGTACTTC.

CDR3 protein: CASSTQASYEQYF. The CDR3 coding sequence is TGTGCCAGCAGTACTCAGGCGTCCTACGAGCAGTACTTC. The V call is TRBV7-2, the J call TRBJ2-7; D is ambiguous. The V and J ends lost 6 bases and 1 base respectively, with 10 bases between them. The CDR3 totals 13 residues. Per germline, CDR1 SGHTA and CDR2 FQGNSA.

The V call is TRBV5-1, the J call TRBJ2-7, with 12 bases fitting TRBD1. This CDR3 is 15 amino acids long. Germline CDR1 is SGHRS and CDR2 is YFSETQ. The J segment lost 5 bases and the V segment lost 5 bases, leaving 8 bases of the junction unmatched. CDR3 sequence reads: CASSPRDRGPDEQYF. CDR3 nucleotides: TGCGCCAGCAGTCCCCGGGACAGGGGGCCTGACGAGCAGTACTTC. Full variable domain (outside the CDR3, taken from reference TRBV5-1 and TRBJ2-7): KAGVTQTPRYLIKTRGQQVTLSCSPISGHRSVSWYQQTPGQGLQFLFEYFSETQRNKGNFPGRFSGRQFSNSRSEMNVSTLELGDSALYLCASSPRDRGPDEQYFGPGTRLTVT.

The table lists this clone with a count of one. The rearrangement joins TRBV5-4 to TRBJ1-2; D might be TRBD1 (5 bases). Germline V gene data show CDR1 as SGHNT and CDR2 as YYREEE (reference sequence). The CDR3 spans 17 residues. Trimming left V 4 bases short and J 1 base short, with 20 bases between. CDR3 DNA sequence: TGTGCCAGCAGCCAGGGAGGGGCCAGGGCGGTTAACTATGGCTACACCTTC. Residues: CASSQGGARAVNYGYTF.

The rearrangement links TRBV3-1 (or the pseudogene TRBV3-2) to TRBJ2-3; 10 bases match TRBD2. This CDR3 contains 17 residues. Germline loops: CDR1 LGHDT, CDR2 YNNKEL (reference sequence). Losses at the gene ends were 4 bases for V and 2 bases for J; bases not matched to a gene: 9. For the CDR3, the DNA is TGTGCCAGCAGCCCAGGAGGGAGCGGGAGGGCCACAGATACGCAGTATTTT. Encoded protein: CASSPGGSGRATDTQYF.

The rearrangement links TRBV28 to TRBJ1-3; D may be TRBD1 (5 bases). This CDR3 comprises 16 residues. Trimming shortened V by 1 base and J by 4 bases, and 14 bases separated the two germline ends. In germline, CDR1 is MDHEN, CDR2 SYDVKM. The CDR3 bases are TGTGCCAGCAGTTTATACGGGGAGGGGCCCGGAAACACCATATATTTT. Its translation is CASSLYGEGPGNTIYF.

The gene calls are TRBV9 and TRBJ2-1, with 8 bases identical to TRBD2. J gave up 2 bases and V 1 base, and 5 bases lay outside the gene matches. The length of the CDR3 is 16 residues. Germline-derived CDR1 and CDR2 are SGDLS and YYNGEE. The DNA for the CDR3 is TGTGCCAGCAGCGTACGGAGCGGGGGACCCTACAATGAGCAGTTCTTC. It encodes CASSVRSGGPYNEQFF.